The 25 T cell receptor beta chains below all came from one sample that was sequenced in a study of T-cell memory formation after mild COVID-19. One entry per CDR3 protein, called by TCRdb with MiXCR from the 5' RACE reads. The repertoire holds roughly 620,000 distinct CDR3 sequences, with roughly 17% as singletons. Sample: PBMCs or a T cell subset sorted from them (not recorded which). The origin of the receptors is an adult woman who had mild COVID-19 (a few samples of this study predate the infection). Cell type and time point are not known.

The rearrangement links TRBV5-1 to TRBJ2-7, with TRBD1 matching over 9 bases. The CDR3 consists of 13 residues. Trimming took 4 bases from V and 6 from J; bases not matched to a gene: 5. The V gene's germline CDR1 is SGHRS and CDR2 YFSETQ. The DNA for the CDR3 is TGCGCCAGCAGCCAGGGACAGGGAGGCGAGCAGTACTTC. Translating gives CASSQGQGGEQYF. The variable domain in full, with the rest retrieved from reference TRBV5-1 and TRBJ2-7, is KAGVTQTPRYLIKTRGQQVTLSCSPISGHRSVSWYQQTPGQGLQFLFEYFSETQRNKGNFPGRFSGRQFSNSRSEMNVSTLELGDSALYLCASSQGQGGEQYFGPGTRLTVT.

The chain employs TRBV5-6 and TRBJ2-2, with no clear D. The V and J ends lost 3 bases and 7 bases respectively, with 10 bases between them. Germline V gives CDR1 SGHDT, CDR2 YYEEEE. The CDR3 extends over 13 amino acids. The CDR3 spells CASSSGPRGELFF. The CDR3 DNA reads TGTGCCAGCAGCTCCGGACCCCGCGGGGAGCTGTTTTTT. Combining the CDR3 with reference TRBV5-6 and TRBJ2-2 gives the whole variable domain DAGVTQSPTHLIKTRGQQVTLRCSPKSGHDTVSWYQQALGQGPQFIFQYYEEEERQRGNFPDRFSGHQFPNYSSELNVNALLLGDSALYLCASSSGPRGELFFGEGSRLTVL.

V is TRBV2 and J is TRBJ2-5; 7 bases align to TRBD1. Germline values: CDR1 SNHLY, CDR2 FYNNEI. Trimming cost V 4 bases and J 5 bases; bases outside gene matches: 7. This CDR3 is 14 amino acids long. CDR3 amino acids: CASSVGQRTETQYF. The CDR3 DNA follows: TGTGCCAGCAGTGTGGGACAGCGGACGGAGACCCAGTACTTC.

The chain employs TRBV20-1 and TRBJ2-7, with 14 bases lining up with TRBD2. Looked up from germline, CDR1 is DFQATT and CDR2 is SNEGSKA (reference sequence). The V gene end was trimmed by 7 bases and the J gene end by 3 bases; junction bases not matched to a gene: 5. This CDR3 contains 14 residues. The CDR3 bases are TGCAGTGGCATGACTAGCGGGAGGGGCTACGAGCAGTACTTC. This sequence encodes CSGMTSGRGYEQYF.

CDR3 protein: CAIDSSSSGANVLTF. In DNA form, the CDR3 reads TGTGCCATTGACAGCTCAAGCTCTGGGGCCAACGTCCTGACTTTC. The chain is built from TRBV12-3 or TRBV12-4 and TRBJ2-6, with D maybe TRBD1 (5 bases). The V gene lost 10 bases and the J gene lost 0 bases, with 13 bases spanning the gap. The CDR3 runs to 15 residues.

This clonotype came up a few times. The CDR3 is CASSSELTPRYNEQFF. DNA of the CDR3: TGCGCCAGCAGCTCCGAATTAACACCGCGCTACAATGAGCAGTTCTTC. The chain combines TRBV5-1 with TRBJ2-1; D not resolved. Trimming removed 3 bases from V and 3 bases from J, with 16 bases in between. Germline CDR1 reads SGHRS; CDR2 reads YFSETQ. The CDR3 has 16 residues.

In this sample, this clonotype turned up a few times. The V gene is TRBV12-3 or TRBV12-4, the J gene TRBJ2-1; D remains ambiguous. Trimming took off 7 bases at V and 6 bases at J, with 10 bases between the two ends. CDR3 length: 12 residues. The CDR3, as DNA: TGTGCCAGCACCCCGCGTGTCAATGAGCAGTTCTTC. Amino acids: CASTPRVNEQFF.

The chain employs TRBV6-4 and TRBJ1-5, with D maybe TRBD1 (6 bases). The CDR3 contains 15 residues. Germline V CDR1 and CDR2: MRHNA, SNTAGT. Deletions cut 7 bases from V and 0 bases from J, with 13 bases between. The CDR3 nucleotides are TGTGCCAGCAAACTATGGACAGTTAGCAATCAGCCCCAGCATTTT. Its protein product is CASKLWTVSNQPQHF.

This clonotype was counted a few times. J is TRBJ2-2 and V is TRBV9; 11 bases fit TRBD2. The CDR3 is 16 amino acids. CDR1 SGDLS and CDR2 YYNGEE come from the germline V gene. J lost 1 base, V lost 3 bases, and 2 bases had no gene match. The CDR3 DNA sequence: TGTGCCAGCAGCGCCGGGACTAGCGGGAACACCGGGGAGCTGTTTTTT. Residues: CASSAGTSGNTGELFF. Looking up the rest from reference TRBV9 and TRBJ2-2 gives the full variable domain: DSGVTQTPKHLITATGQRVTLRCSPRSGDLSVYWYQQSLDQGLQFLIQYYNGEERAKGNILERFSAQQFPDLHSELNLSSLELGDSALYFCASSAGTSGNTGELFFGEGSRLTVL.

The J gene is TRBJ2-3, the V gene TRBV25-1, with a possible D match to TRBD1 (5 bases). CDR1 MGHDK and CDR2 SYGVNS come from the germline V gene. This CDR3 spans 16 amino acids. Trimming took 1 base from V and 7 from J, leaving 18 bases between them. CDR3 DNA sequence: TGTGCCAGCAGTGAATCGAACCAGGGTCCAGGCCATACGCAGTATTTT. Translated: CASSESNQGPGHTQYF.

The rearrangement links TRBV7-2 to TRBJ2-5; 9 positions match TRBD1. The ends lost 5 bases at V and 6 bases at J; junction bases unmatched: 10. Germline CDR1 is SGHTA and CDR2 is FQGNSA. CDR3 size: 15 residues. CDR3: CASSLPGQGRKTQYF. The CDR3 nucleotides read TGTGCCAGCAGCCTTCCGGGACAGGGACGAAAGACCCAGTACTTC.

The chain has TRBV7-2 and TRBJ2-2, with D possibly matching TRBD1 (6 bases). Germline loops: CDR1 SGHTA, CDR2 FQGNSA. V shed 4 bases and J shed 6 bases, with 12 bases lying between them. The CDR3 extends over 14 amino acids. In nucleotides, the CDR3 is TGTGCCAGCAGCTATACAGGGAGCGCCGGGGAGCTGTTTTTT. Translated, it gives CASSYTGSAGELFF.

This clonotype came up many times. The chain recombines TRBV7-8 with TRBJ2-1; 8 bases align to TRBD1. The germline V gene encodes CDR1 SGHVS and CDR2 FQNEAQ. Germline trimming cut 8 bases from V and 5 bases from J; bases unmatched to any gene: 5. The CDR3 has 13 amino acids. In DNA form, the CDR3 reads TGTGCCAGCGTAGCAGGGGGCCACAATGAGCAGTTCTTC. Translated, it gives CASVAGGHNEQFF.

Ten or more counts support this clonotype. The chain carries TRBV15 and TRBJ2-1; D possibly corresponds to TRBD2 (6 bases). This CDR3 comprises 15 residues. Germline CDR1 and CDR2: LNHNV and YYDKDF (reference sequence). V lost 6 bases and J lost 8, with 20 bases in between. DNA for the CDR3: TGTGCCACCAGTGACCGGGACTTCGCTGTGGATGAGCAGTTCTTC. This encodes CATSDRDFAVDEQFF.

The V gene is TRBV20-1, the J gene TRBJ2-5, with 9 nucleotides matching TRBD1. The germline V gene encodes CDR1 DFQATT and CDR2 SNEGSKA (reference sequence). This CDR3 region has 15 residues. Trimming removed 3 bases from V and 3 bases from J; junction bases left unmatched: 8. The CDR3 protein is CSARPPGTGKETQYF. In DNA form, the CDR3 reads TGCAGTGCTAGGCCCCCCGGGACAGGGAAAGAGACCCAGTACTTC.

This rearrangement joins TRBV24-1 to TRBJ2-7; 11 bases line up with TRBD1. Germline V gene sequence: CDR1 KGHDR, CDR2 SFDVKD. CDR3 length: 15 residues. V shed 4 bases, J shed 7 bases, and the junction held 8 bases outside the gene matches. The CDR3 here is CATSERTGGLEEQYF. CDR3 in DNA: TGTGCCACCAGTGAAAGGACAGGGGGCCTCGAGGAGCAGTACTTC.

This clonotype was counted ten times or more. The CDR3 region has the DNA TGTGCCTATAGCCAGCGAGCTAACACCGGGGAGCTGTTTTTT. It is translated as CAYSQRANTGELFF. The V call is TRBV2, the J call TRBJ2-2; no clear D gene. V was pared by 11 bases and J by 2 bases, with 15 bases between. Germline-derived CDR1 and CDR2 are SNHLY and FYNNEI. The CDR3 covers 14 residues.

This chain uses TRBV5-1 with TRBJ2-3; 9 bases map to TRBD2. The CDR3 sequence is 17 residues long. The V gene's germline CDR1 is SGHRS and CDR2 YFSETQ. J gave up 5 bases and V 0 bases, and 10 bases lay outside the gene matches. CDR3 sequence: CASSLGDSGSAGDTQYF. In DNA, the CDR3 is TGCGCCAGCAGCTTGGGGGATAGCGGGAGCGCTGGAGATACGCAGTATTTT.

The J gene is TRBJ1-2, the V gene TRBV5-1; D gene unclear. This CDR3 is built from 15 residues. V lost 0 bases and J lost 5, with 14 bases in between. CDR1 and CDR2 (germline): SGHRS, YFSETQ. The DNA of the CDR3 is TGCGCCAGCAGCTTGGTCTCCCAGGTGGGGTATGGCTACACCTTC. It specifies CASSLVSQVGYGYTF.

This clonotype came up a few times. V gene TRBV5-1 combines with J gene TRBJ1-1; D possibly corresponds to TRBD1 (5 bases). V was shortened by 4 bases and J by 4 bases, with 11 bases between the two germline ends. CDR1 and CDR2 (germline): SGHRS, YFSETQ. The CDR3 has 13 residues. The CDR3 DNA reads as TGCGCCAGCAGCCTGAGAGGGGTCACTGAAGCTTTCTTT. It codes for CASSLRGVTEAFF. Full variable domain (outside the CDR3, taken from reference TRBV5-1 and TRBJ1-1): KAGVTQTPRYLIKTRGQQVTLSCSPISGHRSVSWYQQTPGQGLQFLFEYFSETQRNKGNFPGRFSGRQFSNSRSEMNVSTLELGDSALYLCASSLRGVTEAFFGQGTRLTVV.

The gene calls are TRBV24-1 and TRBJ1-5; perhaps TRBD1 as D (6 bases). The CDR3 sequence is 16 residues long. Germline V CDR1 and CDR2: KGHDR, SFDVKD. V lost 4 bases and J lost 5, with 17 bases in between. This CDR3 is CATSDPTAGVDQPQHF. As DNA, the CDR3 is TGTGCCACCAGTGACCCCACGGCAGGGGTGGATCAGCCCCAGCATTTT.

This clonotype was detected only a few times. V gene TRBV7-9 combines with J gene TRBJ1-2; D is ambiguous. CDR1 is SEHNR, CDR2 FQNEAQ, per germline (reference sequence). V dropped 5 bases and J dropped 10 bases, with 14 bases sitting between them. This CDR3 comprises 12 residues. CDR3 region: CASSLPGTNYTF. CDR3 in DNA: TGTGCCAGCAGCCTTCCGGGAACCAACTACACCTTC.

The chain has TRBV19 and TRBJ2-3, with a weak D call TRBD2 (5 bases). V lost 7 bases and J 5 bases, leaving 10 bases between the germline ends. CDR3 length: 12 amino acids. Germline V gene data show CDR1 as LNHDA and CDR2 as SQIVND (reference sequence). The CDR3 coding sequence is TGTGCCAGTATGATGGCGGGAGATACGCAGTATTTT. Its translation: CASMMAGDTQYF.

The CDR3 reads CASSLAGKLQVGEQYF. For the CDR3, the DNA is TGCGCCAGCAGCTTGGCCGGTAAGCTACAAGTCGGAGAGCAGTACTTC. V gene TRBV5-1 combines with J gene TRBJ2-7; unclear D gene. The CDR3 has 16 amino acids. Trimming took off 0 bases at V and 7 bases at J, with 20 bases between the two ends. CDR1 is SGHRS, CDR2 YFSETQ, per germline.

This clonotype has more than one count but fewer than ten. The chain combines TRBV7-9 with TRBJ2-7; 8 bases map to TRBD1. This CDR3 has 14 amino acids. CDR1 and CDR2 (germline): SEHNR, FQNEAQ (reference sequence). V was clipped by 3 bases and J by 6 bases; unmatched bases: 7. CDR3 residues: CASSFPRDRGEQYF. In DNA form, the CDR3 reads TGTGCCAGCAGCTTTCCCCGCGACAGGGGCGAGCAGTACTTC.